The 20 T cell receptor beta chains below all came from one sample that was sequenced in a study of CD8+ T cells in alopecia areata. Isolated RNA was reverse transcribed into cDNA used as the sequencing template. Clones were read by immunoSEQ multiplex PCR, and TCRdb kept only the in-frame ones, dropping some. The data show some 7,000 clones, with under 70% seen just once and about 13% held by the top ten. Treatment defined: oral pan-JAK inhibitor, 5-10 mg twice daily. The investigators collected lesional scalp punch biopsies and peripheral blood from alopecia areata patients. The sequencing used skin, collected at week 4, from a patient treated with tofacitinib. The receptors originated from a human donor with alopecia areata.

DNA of the CDR3: TGCGCCAGCAGCCAAGATCTACAGGCTCAAGTGACTAATGAAAAACTGTTTTTT. Protein: CASSQDLQAQVTNEKLFF. The chain couples TRBV4-1 to TRBJ1-4, with TRBD1 as a possible D gene (5 bases). Germline V gene lookup returns CDR1 MGHRA and CDR2 YSYEKL. The V and J ends lost 0 bases and 2 bases respectively, with 16 bases between them. The CDR3 covers 18 residues.

Details on this clone: A read error may account for a junction end that differs from germline. The V call is TRBV19, the J call TRBJ1-1; D remains unclear. The CDR3 runs to 11 residues. CDR1 is LNHDA, CDR2 SQIVND, per germline (reference sequence). For the CDR3, the DNA is TGTGCCAGTATTCGTAACAGTGAAGCTTTCTTT. It encodes CASIRNSEAFF.

There are a few counts of this clone. V gene TRBV18 combines with J gene TRBJ2-5; tentatively, D is TRBD1 or TRBD2 (5 bases each). The CDR3 runs to 14 residues. Germline-derived CDR1 and CDR2 are KGHSH and LQKENI. V lost 4 bases to trimming and J lost 1 base, with 10 bases between them. CDR3 nucleotides: TGTGCCAGCTCACTGGGACCTTTCCAAGAGACCCAGTACTTC. As protein: CASSLGPFQETQYF. Based on the CDR3 plus reference TRBV18 and TRBJ2-5, the full variable domain is NAGVMQNPRHLVRRRGQEARLRCSPMKGHSHVYWYRQLPEEGLKFMVYLQKENIIDESGMPKERFSAEFPKEGPSILRIQQVVRGDSAAYFCASSLGPFQETQYFGPGTRLLVL.

This clone was detected a few times. V and J are TRBV5-6 and TRBJ2-7, with D unresolved. V lost 1 base and J lost 2, with 13 bases in between. Looked up from germline, CDR1 is SGHDT and CDR2 is YYEEEE. This CDR3 spans 15 amino acids. The CDR3 DNA is TGTGCCAGCAGCTTGCCTCCTTCTACCCCCTACGAGCAGTACTTC. It yields the protein CASSLPPSTPYEQYF.

This clone was recorded a few times. The chain carries TRBV7-3 and TRBJ2-3; 9 bases map to TRBD2. Germline V gene lookup returns CDR1 SGHTA and CDR2 FQGTGA. Trimming took 5 bases from V and 2 from J; bases not matched to a gene: 8. The CDR3 has 16 residues. In DNA, the CDR3 is TGTGCCAGCAGCCCCTCTATAGCGGGGGTCACAGATACGCAGTATTTT. As protein: CASSPSIAGVTDTQYF.

V gene TRBV5-6 combines with J gene TRBJ1-2; the D gene is possibly TRBD1 (5 bases). Germline-derived CDR1 and CDR2 are SGHDT and YYEEEE. The V and J ends lost 0 bases and 0 bases respectively, with 12 bases between them. This CDR3 region has 16 residues. CDR3 sequence: CASSLVGAGTNYGYTF. The CDR3 nucleotides are TGTGCCAGCAGCTTGGTTGGGGCAGGGACTAACTATGGCTACACCTTC.

The chain uses TRBV5-6 and TRBJ1-5; D is unclear. V lost 0 bases to trimming and J lost 1 base, with 17 bases between them. Germline CDR1 and CDR2: SGHDT and YYEEEE. The CDR3 covers 18 residues. The CDR3 nucleotides read TGTGCCAGCAGCTTGGGCGGCTTCGCGATATTCAGCAATCAGCCCCAGCATTTT. Protein sequence: CASSLGGFAIFSNQPQHF.

The rearrangement links TRBV7-3 to TRBJ2-5; 8 nucleotides align to TRBD2. This CDR3 region has 16 residues. CDR1 SGHTA and CDR2 FQGTGA come from the germline V gene. V shed 5 bases, J shed 1 base, and the junction held 9 bases outside the gene matches. CDR3 loop: CASSPTFSGVQETQYF. Here the CDR3 DNA reads TGTGCCAGCAGCCCAACTTTTAGCGGGGTCCAAGAGACCCAGTACTTC.

In its sample, this clone was seen a few times. J is TRBJ2-1 and V is TRBV4-1; 10 bases are shared with TRBD2. The length of the CDR3 is 16 residues. The V gene end was trimmed by 4 bases and the J gene end by 6 bases; junction bases not matched to a gene: 9. CDR1 is MGHRA and CDR2 is YSYEKL in the germline V gene. Here the CDR3 reads CASSRGGAGGGNEQFF. The CDR3 DNA is TGCGCCAGCAGCCGGGGCGGAGCGGGAGGGGGCAATGAGCAGTTCTTC.

V usage is TRBV6-1 and J usage is TRBJ2-5, with 16 bases identical to TRBD2. J lost 5 bases, V lost 8 bases, and 2 bases had no gene match. The germline gives CDR1 MNHNS, CDR2 SASEGT. This CDR3 has 14 amino acids. The CDR3 is CASGTSGGAETQYF. For the CDR3, the DNA is TGTGCCAGCGGGACTAGCGGGGGGGCGGAGACCCAGTACTTC.

The rearrangement joins TRBV5-5 to TRBJ2-1; D remains ambiguous. Germline V gene lookup returns CDR1 SGHKS and CDR2 YYEKEE (reference sequence). This CDR3 is 18 amino acids long. V was pared by 0 bases and J by 1 base, with 17 bases between. Here the CDR3 DNA reads TGTGCCAGCAGCTTGGCCGGAAAGGGATTAGAGTCCTACAATGAGCAGTTCTTC. This translates into CASSLAGKGLESYNEQFF.

This chain links TRBV19 with TRBJ2-7; D not resolved. Trimming left V 8 bases short and J 0 bases short, with 11 bases between. The germline V gene encodes CDR1 LNHDA and CDR2 SQIVND (reference sequence). This CDR3 spans 13 amino acids. CDR3 nucleotides: TGTGCCAGTCTCGACAAAAACTCCTACGAGCAGTACTTC. Protein product: CASLDKNSYEQYF.

In this sample, this clone turned up a few times. CDR3: CASSLVLAGEGFLAYEQYF. CDR3 sequence (DNA): TGTGCCAGCAGCTTAGTCCTAGCGGGAGAGGGTTTTTTGGCCTACGAGCAGTACTTC. The chain combines TRBV7-8 with TRBJ2-5; TRBD2 agrees at 10 bases. Gene TRBJ2-7 matches the end of the DNA better, so the J call may be wrong. The V gene's germline CDR1 is SGHVS and CDR2 FQNEAQ. The CDR3 runs to 19 residues.

This clone was seen a single time. CDR3 sequence reads: CASSFFAGLRSTEAFF. The CDR3 coding sequence is TGTGCCAGCAGCTTTTTTGCGGGTCTTAGGAGTACTGAAGCTTTCTTT. The rearrangement uses TRBV5-4 and TRBJ1-1, with unresolved D. The ends were cut back, 2 bases at V and 5 bases at J, with 19 bases in the middle. CDR1 SGHNT and CDR2 YYREEE come from the germline V gene (reference sequence). The CDR3 is 16 amino acids.

This clone has a single count. The chain joins TRBV19 to TRBJ1-2; TRBD1 matches at 7 bases. V was clipped by 5 bases and J by 6 bases; unmatched bases: 12. Germline values: CDR1 LNHDA, CDR2 SQIVND (reference sequence). The CDR3 totals 15 residues. The CDR3 DNA follows: TGTGCCAGTAGTCCTTGGACAGGCGCATACCATGGCTACACCTTC. It codes for CASSPWTGAYHGYTF.

This chain links TRBV7-2 with TRBJ2-1; TRBD2 matches at 15 bases. This CDR3 region has 17 residues. The J segment lost 4 bases and the V segment lost 5 bases, leaving 6 bases of the junction unmatched. Germline V gene lookup returns CDR1 SGHTA and CDR2 FQGNSA. The CDR3 loop reads CASSPGTSGGLYNEQFF. The CDR3 DNA is TGTGCCAGCAGCCCCGGGACTAGCGGGGGGCTATACAATGAGCAGTTCTTC.

This clone has a handful of counts. This chain joins TRBV7-2 and TRBJ2-4; 10 bases line up with TRBD2. The CDR3 sequence is 16 residues long. The V segment lost 5 bases and the J segment 8 bases; nucleotides outside the gene matches: 12. CDR1 and CDR2 from the germline V gene are SGHTA and FQGNSA. DNA for the CDR3: TGTGCCAGCAGCCATCGTAGCGGGAGGCCGTCGGACATTCAGTACTTC. This gives the protein CASSHRSGRPSDIQYF.

This clone is medium-sized. The chain uses TRBV5-4 and TRBJ2-7; D may be TRBD1 or TRBD2 (5 bases each). The CDR3 loop spans 16 amino acids. CDR1 is SGHNT and CDR2 is YYREEE in the germline V gene (reference sequence). Trimming shortened V by 3 bases and J by 0 bases, and 16 bases separated the two germline ends. The CDR3 loop is CASSSLGTHSSYEQYF. CDR3 bases: TGTGCCAGCAGCTCCCTCGGGACCCACAGCTCCTACGAGCAGTACTTC.

This clone is a singleton in its sample. The genes are TRBV19 and TRBJ2-7, with D tentatively TRBD1 (7 bases). Deletions cut 3 bases from V and 2 bases from J, with 11 bases between. The CDR3 is 14 residues long. From germline, CDR1 is LNHDA and CDR2 SQIVND (reference sequence). As DNA, the CDR3 is TGTGCCAGTAGTATTCGGGGGACAGCCTACGAGCAGTACTTC. Protein: CASSIRGTAYEQYF.

The chain uses TRBV5-8 and TRBJ2-3, with D perhaps matching TRBD2 (6 bases). V lost 4 bases and J 8 bases, leaving 17 bases between the germline ends. The CDR3 is 14 amino acids. Germline CDR1 SGHTS, CDR2 YDEGEE. This CDR3 is CASSPGTDQRTQYF. The CDR3 DNA reads TGTGCCAGCAGCCCGGGGACTGACCAACGTACGCAGTATTTT.